These T cell receptor beta chains were read from a single sample in a study of radiotherapy plus CTLA-4 blockade in lung cancer. Using immunoSEQ multiplex PCR, the repertoire was profiled, and TCRdb retains in-frame clones only, with some absent. The sample records around 99,000 clones, about 90% being singletons. The specimen was peripheral blood, collected from a patient treated with radiotherapy plus ipilimumab. The receptors come from a human donor with non-small cell lung cancer that progressed on radiotherapy plus ipilimumab. Each CDR3 is given with its conserved first and last residue.

J | V | CDR3
TRBJ2-7 | TRBV7-8 | CASSLAFQGNGEQYF
TRBJ2-1 | TRBV5-1 | CASAPGSGMSYNEQFF
TRBJ2-7 | TRBV6-6 | CASSYSFGREQYF
TRBJ1-3 | TRBV14 | CASSHRTRNTIYF
TRBJ2-1 | TRBV7-2 | CASSLAREGRFNEQFF
TRBJ2-1 | TRBV10-3 | CAITSTSGRINEQFF
TRBJ2-2 | TRBV30 | CAWSVLGLARTGELFF
TRBJ1-5 | TRBV5-1 | CASSLAGHDNQPQHF
TRBJ2-6 | TRBV7-2 | CASSRDRAGANVLTF
TRBJ2-4 | TRBV27 | CASRPGTGKDIQYF
TRBJ1-5 | TRBV6-4 | CETRIRAPREPQHF
TRBJ2-1 | TRBV5-1 | CASSFSVFGASGDNEQFF
TRBJ1-5 | TRBV19 | CASSIEQISNQPQHF
TRBJ1-1 | TRBV27 | CASSLKGSTEAFF
TRBJ2-7 | TRBV7-6 | CASSSAGEQYF
TRBJ1-1 | TRBV5-1 | CASSFGQEAFF
TRBJ1-2 | TRBV30 | CAWSLTQGALGYTF
TRBJ2-5 | TRBV5-6 | CASSLSGSGGPLETQYF
TRBJ2-2 | TRBV11-3 | CASSSRVGTGELFF
TRBJ2-3 | TRBV6-6 | CASSYSGSTGADTQYF
TRBJ1-4 | TRBV5-1 | CASSLSDTGNEKLFF
TRBJ1-2 | TRBV7-9 | CASSFLDSTNYGYTF
TRBJ2-2 | TRBV4-1 | CASSYPGDVYSNTGELFF
TRBJ1-1 | TRBV19 | CASSMKQGTEAFF
TRBJ2-7 | TRBV27 | CASSPRTRPYEQYF
TRBJ1-1 | TRBV25-1 | CASSEVGGAEAFF
TRBJ2-1 | TRBV9 | CASSDRDTQSSYNEQFF
TRBJ1-3 | TRBV19 | CASSIAPGQGSGNTIYF
TRBJ2-1 | TRBV5-1 | CASEGEQFF
TRBJ2-3 | TRBV11-3 | CASSLEGSGSPPDTQYF
TRBJ2-7 | TRBV15 | CATSRGLNRGTSADYEQYF
TRBJ2-3 | TRBV2 | CASSLAGSTDTQYF
TRBJ2-7 | TRBV10-2 | CASKTSVPPYEQYF
TRBJ2-2 | TRBV7-9 | CASSPRTGKNTGELFF
TRBJ2-1 | TRBV11-3 | CASSSQGSGQFF
TRBJ2-1 | TRBV7-9 | CASSLNQGVYEQFF
TRBJ1-1 | TRBV5-4 | CASSPPERDTEAFF
TRBJ1-4 | TRBV15 | CATSREAAGDEKLFF